This T cell receptor beta chain is from a study of neurological immune-mediated disorders. TCRdb reprocessed the 5' RACE reads with MiXCR, giving one entry per CDR3 protein. Of just under 60,000 distinct CDR3 sequences in the sample, around 3.4% are singletons; the top ten hold about 3.1%. The CDR3 is made up of 11 amino acids. Between the trimmed V and J ends, which lost 0 bases and 6 bases, there was a span of 4 bases. Looked up from germline, CDR1 is DFQATT and CDR2 is SNEGSKA (reference sequence). A remark on this clonotype: Antigen: not known.

Notes on the study in general: Patients with HTLV-1-associated myelopathy showed the most TCR clonal expansion. Those with multiple sclerosis showed the least, falling below healthy controls. Sharing of CDR3 amino acid sequences among expanded clones across subjects was absent, suggesting private repertoires in all groups. No link was found between any clinical or MRI feature and the multiple sclerosis repertoire cluster.

The chain links TRBV20-1 to TRBJ2-3; D is undetermined. Sequenced input: PBMCs. The source is a woman aged 25 to 39 with multiple sclerosis. The CDR3 nucleotides are TGCAGTGCTAGAGATTGGGATACGCAGTATTTT. This encodes CSARDWDTQYF.